This is a list of T cell receptor beta chains from one sample in a study of cytomegalovirus exposure and HLA in healthy donors. Using immunoSEQ multiplex PCR, the repertoire was profiled, and TCRdb retains in-frame clones only, with some absent. This sample carries 75,000 to 80,000 clones, under 80% of them seen once, and the ten largest clones take roughly 12%. Material: PBMCs. The receptors here all came from a male donor in good health and CMV-seropositive. The CDR3 runs from the conserved cysteine through the conserved F or W. The order of the fields is D gene, J gene, V gene, clone size, CDR3 protein, CDR3 DNA. D genes are given only for firm matches. Expanded clones get a size class; other rows say once, few or many, or leave the size out.

d_call: TRBD1
j_call: TRBJ2-5
v_call: TRBV7-6
clone_size: -
cdr3_aa: CASSPHGGQGSRETQYF
cdr3_nt: TGTGCCAGCAGCCCACATGGGGGACAGGGATCGCGAGAGACCCAGTACTTC

d_call: -
j_call: TRBJ1-2
v_call: TRBV28
clone_size: few
cdr3_aa: CASTPLYYGYTF
cdr3_nt: TGTGCCAGCACGCCACTCTACTATGGCTACACCTTC

d_call: -
j_call: TRBJ2-5
v_call: TRBV5-4
clone_size: once
cdr3_aa: CASSPKQGEETQYF
cdr3_nt: TGTGCCAGCAGCCCGAAACAGGGAGAGGAGACCCAGTACTTC

d_call: -
j_call: TRBJ2-7
v_call: TRBV2
clone_size: few
cdr3_aa: CASGREYEQYF
cdr3_nt: TGTGCCAGTGGAAGGGAGTACGAGCAGTACTTC

d_call: TRBD2
j_call: TRBJ2-3
v_call: TRBV6-5
clone_size: -
cdr3_aa: CASKGSGGLPEYF
cdr3_nt: TGTGCCAGCAAAGGTAGCGGGGGCCTCCCGGAGTATTTT

d_call: -
j_call: TRBJ2-7
v_call: TRBV19
clone_size: -
cdr3_aa: CASSIRSGLSYEQYF
cdr3_nt: TGTGCCAGTAGTATACGAAGCGGGCTATCCTACGAGCAGTACTTC

d_call: -
j_call: TRBJ2-1
v_call: TRBV30
clone_size: -
cdr3_aa: CAWDGGGPWLNEQFF
cdr3_nt: TGTGCCTGGGACGGTGGAGGGCCTTGGTTAAATGAGCAGTTCTTC

d_call: -
j_call: TRBJ1-4
v_call: TRBV19
clone_size: few
cdr3_aa: CASTSIGKLFF
cdr3_nt: TGTGCCAGTACTTCTATTGGAAAACTGTTTTTT

d_call: TRBD1
j_call: TRBJ2-2
v_call: TRBV27
clone_size: -
cdr3_aa: CASSPDRGDTGELFF
cdr3_nt: TGTGCCAGCAGTCCGGACAGGGGAGACACCGGGGAGCTGTTTTTT

d_call: TRBD2
j_call: TRBJ2-5
v_call: TRBV28
clone_size: few
cdr3_aa: CAIRTSGKETQYF
cdr3_nt: TGTGCCATCAGGACTAGCGGGAAAGAGACCCAGTACTTC

d_call: TRBD1
j_call: TRBJ1-1
v_call: TRBV2
clone_size: -
cdr3_aa: CASSEPETDRDDTEAFF
cdr3_nt: TGTGCCAGCAGTGAACCAGAGACGGACAGGGATGACACTGAAGCTTTCTTT

d_call: TRBD2
j_call: TRBJ2-3
v_call: TRBV6-1
clone_size: once
cdr3_aa: CASSGTSGGADTQYF
cdr3_nt: TGTGCCAGCAGTGGGACTAGCGGGGGGGCAGATACGCAGTATTTT

d_call: -
j_call: TRBJ1-5
v_call: TRBV7-2
clone_size: -
cdr3_aa: CASSLGISQPQHF
cdr3_nt: TGTGCCAGCAGCTTAGGAATAAGCCAGCCCCAGCATTTT

d_call: -
j_call: TRBJ2-7
v_call: TRBV6-1
clone_size: -
cdr3_aa: CASSEARHFNEQYF
cdr3_nt: TGTGCCAGCAGTGAAGCCCGACACTTTAACGAGCAGTACTTC

d_call: -
j_call: TRBJ2-3
v_call: TRBV11-2
clone_size: -
cdr3_aa: CASSSRAQYF
cdr3_nt: TGTGCCAGCAGCTCTCGAGCGCAGTATTTT

d_call: -
j_call: TRBJ2-4
v_call: TRBV27
clone_size: -
cdr3_aa: CASSLVPAGSENIQYF
cdr3_nt: TGTGCCAGCAGTTTGGTACCGGCGGGCAGCGAAAACATTCAGTACTTC

d_call: TRBD2
j_call: TRBJ2-2
v_call: TRBV7-3
clone_size: -
cdr3_aa: CASSLSSGSIGELFF
cdr3_nt: TGTGCCAGCAGCTTATCTAGCGGGAGTATCGGGGAGCTGTTTTTT

d_call: -
j_call: TRBJ2-5
v_call: TRBV4-2
clone_size: -
cdr3_aa: CASSQDNRGAGETQYF
cdr3_nt: TGTGCCAGCAGCCAAGATAATCGGGGGGCCGGGGAGACCCAGTACTTC

d_call: TRBD1
j_call: TRBJ2-3
v_call: TRBV7-8
clone_size: -
cdr3_aa: CASRKARQGDTDTQYF
cdr3_nt: TGTGCCAGCAGGAAAGCGAGACAGGGAGATACAGATACGCAGTATTTT

d_call: TRBD2
j_call: TRBJ2-3
v_call: TRBV15
clone_size: -
cdr3_aa: CATSSLLAGNTDTQYF
cdr3_nt: TGTGCCACCAGCAGTTTACTAGCGGGGAACACAGATACGCAGTATTTT

d_call: -
j_call: TRBJ1-1
v_call: TRBV9
clone_size: -
cdr3_aa: CASSVGSSEGAFF
cdr3_nt: TGTGCCAGCAGCGTAGGCAGCTCAGAGGGAGCTTTCTTT

d_call: -
j_call: TRBJ1-2
v_call: TRBV2
clone_size: -
cdr3_aa: CAKALTGPGSYGYTF
cdr3_nt: TGTGCCAAGGCCTTGACAGGCCCGGGGAGCTATGGCTACACCTTC

d_call: TRBD1
j_call: TRBJ1-5
v_call: TRBV19
clone_size: few
cdr3_aa: CASSPGQGKGGNQPQHF
cdr3_nt: TGTGCCAGTAGTCCCGGACAGGGAAAGGGTGGCAATCAGCCCCAGCATTTT

d_call: -
j_call: TRBJ2-7
v_call: TRBV30
clone_size: few
cdr3_aa: CAWSRGGSSYEQYF
cdr3_nt: TGTGCCTGGAGTAGGGGGGGATCCTCCTACGAGCAGTACTTC

d_call: -
j_call: TRBJ2-1
v_call: TRBV15
clone_size: -
cdr3_aa: CATSRVEGGGNEQFF
cdr3_nt: TGTGCCACCAGCAGAGTTGAAGGGGGGGGAAATGAGCAGTTCTTC

d_call: -
j_call: TRBJ2-7
v_call: TRBV9
clone_size: few
cdr3_aa: CASSVSRGFREQYF
cdr3_nt: TGTGCCAGCAGCGTAAGCAGGGGTTTTAGGGAGCAGTACTTC

d_call: TRBD2
j_call: TRBJ2-5
v_call: TRBV9
clone_size: once
cdr3_aa: CASSVGVGGGVQETQYF
cdr3_nt: TGTGCCAGCAGCGTAGGGGTTGGTGGGGGGGTCCAAGAGACCCAGTACTTC

d_call: TRBD1
j_call: TRBJ2-2
v_call: TRBV6-4
clone_size: once
cdr3_aa: CASSATGANTGELFF
cdr3_nt: TGTGCCAGCAGTGCGACAGGGGCGAACACCGGGGAGCTGTTTTTT

d_call: -
j_call: TRBJ2-7
v_call: TRBV14
clone_size: -
cdr3_aa: CASSQEEFDEQYF
cdr3_nt: TGTGCCAGCAGCCAGGAGGAGTTCGACGAGCAGTACTTC

d_call: TRBD1
j_call: TRBJ1-2
v_call: TRBV29-1
clone_size: -
cdr3_aa: CSAIRTGSYGYTF
cdr3_nt: TGCAGCGCTATTAGGACAGGTAGCTATGGCTACACCTTC

d_call: TRBD1
j_call: TRBJ1-1
v_call: TRBV28
clone_size: -
cdr3_aa: CASNRQGGTEAFF
cdr3_nt: TGTGCCAGCAATAGACAGGGCGGCACTGAAGCTTTCTTT

d_call: TRBD2
j_call: TRBJ2-3
v_call: TRBV5-4
clone_size: -
cdr3_aa: CASSLEGLAGPDTQYF
cdr3_nt: TGTGCCAGCAGCTTGGAGGGACTAGCGGGGCCAGATACGCAGTATTTT

d_call: TRBD2
j_call: TRBJ2-3
v_call: TRBV25-1
clone_size: -
cdr3_aa: CASSEIGLAGVGDTQYF
cdr3_nt: TGTGCCAGCAGTGAAATCGGACTAGCGGGAGTAGGGGATACGCAGTATTTT

d_call: -
j_call: TRBJ1-2
v_call: TRBV11-2
clone_size: -
cdr3_aa: CASSSTEISNYGYTF
cdr3_nt: TGTGCCAGCAGCTCGACAGAGATTTCTAACTATGGCTACACCTTC

d_call: TRBD1
j_call: TRBJ2-3
v_call: TRBV5-1
clone_size: -
cdr3_aa: CASRGRDRGADTQYF
cdr3_nt: TGCGCCAGCAGAGGTCGGGACAGGGGCGCAGATACGCAGTATTTT

d_call: -
j_call: TRBJ2-4
v_call: TRBV5-8
clone_size: -
cdr3_aa: CASTLPTPRARNIQYF
cdr3_nt: TGTGCCAGCACACTACCCACGCCGCGGGCTCGGAACATTCAGTACTTC

d_call: -
j_call: TRBJ1-5
v_call: TRBV2
clone_size: -
cdr3_aa: CASKRRGRDFNQPQHF
cdr3_nt: TGTGCCAGCAAGCGTAGAGGGAGGGACTTTAATCAGCCCCAGCATTTT

d_call: TRBD1
j_call: TRBJ1-1
v_call: TRBV6-5
clone_size: -
cdr3_aa: CASSIQGKTEAFF
cdr3_nt: TGTGCCAGCAGCATACAGGGGAAGACTGAAGCTTTCTTT

d_call: TRBD1
j_call: TRBJ2-7
v_call: TRBV7-8
clone_size: few
cdr3_aa: CASSYQGVGEQYF
cdr3_nt: TGTGCCAGCAGCTATCAGGGGGTTGGGGAGCAGTACTTC

d_call: TRBD1
j_call: TRBJ1-2
v_call: TRBV2
clone_size: once
cdr3_aa: CASSGPTGLPMGYTF
cdr3_nt: TGTGCCAGCAGTGGACCGACAGGGCTCCCGATGGGCTACACCTTC

d_call: -
j_call: TRBJ2-2
v_call: TRBV2
clone_size: -
cdr3_aa: CASRELGGTGNTGELFF
cdr3_nt: TGTGCCAGCAGAGAGTTGGGCGGGACCGGGAACACCGGGGAGCTGTTTTTT

d_call: -
j_call: TRBJ1-3
v_call: TRBV7-6
clone_size: -
cdr3_aa: CASSTTGLSGNTIYF
cdr3_nt: TGTGCCAGCAGCACAACAGGGCTCTCTGGAAACACCATATATTTT

d_call: TRBD2
j_call: TRBJ2-3
v_call: TRBV7-2
clone_size: -
cdr3_aa: CASSLGLAGTDTQYF
cdr3_nt: TGTGCCAGCAGCTTGGGACTAGCGGGGACCGATACGCAGTATTTT

d_call: -
j_call: TRBJ1-6
v_call: TRBV2
clone_size: -
cdr3_aa: CASSDEGVRNSPLHF
cdr3_nt: TGTGCCAGCAGTGATGAAGGGGTGAGAAATTCACCCCTCCACTTT

d_call: -
j_call: TRBJ1-1
v_call: TRBV19
clone_size: -
cdr3_aa: CASSAWGTMNTEAFF
cdr3_nt: TGTGCCAGTAGTGCGTGGGGGACAATGAACACTGAAGCTTTCTTT

d_call: TRBD1
j_call: TRBJ1-2
v_call: TRBV7-2
clone_size: -
cdr3_aa: CASSSGQLAYGYTF
cdr3_nt: TGTGCCAGCAGCTCGGGACAGCTTGCCTATGGCTACACCTTC

d_call: -
j_call: TRBJ2-1
v_call: TRBV5-1
clone_size: few
cdr3_aa: CASRSERAYNEQFF
cdr3_nt: TGCGCCAGCAGGTCGGAGCGGGCCTACAATGAGCAGTTCTTC

d_call: -
j_call: TRBJ1-1
v_call: TRBV7-2
clone_size: few
cdr3_aa: CASSLAGEAFF
cdr3_nt: TGTGCCAGCAGCTTAGCCGGTGAAGCTTTCTTT

d_call: TRBD1
j_call: TRBJ1-3
v_call: TRBV7-2
clone_size: -
cdr3_aa: CASSLKGQGGNTIYF
cdr3_nt: TGTGCCAGCAGCTTAAAGGGACAGGGCGGAAACACCATATATTTT

d_call: -
j_call: TRBJ2-7
v_call: TRBV2
clone_size: few
cdr3_aa: CASSEEARVAPSYEQYF
cdr3_nt: TGTGCCAGCAGTGAAGAGGCGAGGGTAGCTCCGTCCTACGAGCAGTACTTC

d_call: -
j_call: TRBJ1-4
v_call: TRBV7-6
clone_size: few
cdr3_aa: CASSLSVTNEKLFF
cdr3_nt: TGTGCCAGCAGCTTATCCGTAACTAATGAAAAACTGTTTTTT

d_call: -
j_call: TRBJ2-7
v_call: TRBV10-3
clone_size: few
cdr3_aa: CAIRFSGTYEQYF
cdr3_nt: TGTGCCATCAGGTTTTCAGGGACCTACGAGCAGTACTTC

d_call: -
j_call: TRBJ2-7
v_call: TRBV5-6
clone_size: few
cdr3_aa: CASSLGQIAYEQYF
cdr3_nt: TGTGCCAGCAGCTTGGGACAGATAGCCTACGAGCAGTACTTC

d_call: TRBD1
j_call: TRBJ1-1
v_call: TRBV10-3
clone_size: -
cdr3_aa: CAISELKVSGQGYTEAFF
cdr3_nt: TGTGCCATCAGTGAGTTAAAGGTTTCAGGACAGGGATACACTGAAGCTTTCTTT